What follows are 26 T cell receptor beta chains derived from one specimen sequenced in a study of cytomegalovirus exposure and HLA in healthy donors (dated by TCRdb to about 2017). The method behind the library was the immunoSEQ multiplex PCR assay. For the multiplex PCR, a mixture combining 60 forward primers for TCR Vbeta segments and 13 reverse primers for TCR Jbeta segments was used. TCRdb obtained this table from immuneACCESS and retained in-frame rearrangements with V and J assigned. These tables miss some clones; where compared with another copy, unresolved V genes account for less than half of the shortfall, and the remainder is unexplained. This sample's listing comprises 180,000 or so clones. Clones ranked in the top ten supply about 0.8% of the sample. Sequenced sample: PBMCs. The receptors here all came from a woman under 30 in good health and CMV-seropositive.

The V call is TRBV7-2, the J call TRBJ1-2; D may be TRBD1 (6 bases). The germline CDR1 and CDR2 sequences are SGHTA and FQGNSA. The V gene lost 5 bases and the J gene lost 6 bases, with 16 bases spanning the gap. There are 14 residues in the CDR3. Here the CDR3 reads CASSQRGGSDGYTF. The CDR3 DNA sequence: TGTGCCAGCAGCCAAAGAGGGGGTTCGGATGGCTACACCTTC.

The rearrangement joins TRBV7-8 to TRBJ2-7, with D possibly TRBD2 on 6 matching bases. Germline CDR1 reads SGHVS; CDR2 reads FQNEAQ. The CDR3 length is 14 residues. CDR3 sequence reads: CASSEGLTSGEQYF. The CDR3 DNA is TGTGCGTCGTCCGAGGGACTCACCTCTGGCGAGCAGTACTTC.

The CDR3 DNA sequence: TGTGCCAGCAGCTTAGCTACGGGGACCCAGTACTTC. It codes for CASSLATGTQYF. The chain recombines TRBV7-9 with TRBJ2-5; D is uncertain. CDR3 length: 12 residues. Trimming cost V 0 bases and J 7 bases, with 6 bases left between them. CDR1 and CDR2 from the germline V gene are SEHNR and FQNEAQ (reference sequence).

V is TRBV2 and J is TRBJ2-1; TRBD2 matches at 7 bases. The trim removed 8 bases at V and 3 bases at J, leaving 4 bases unmatched. Germline V gene sequence: CDR1 SNHLY, CDR2 FYNNEI. CDR3 size: 13 residues. The CDR3, as DNA: TGTGCCAGCCCAGCGGGGAACTACAATGAGCAGTTCTTC. This encodes CASPAGNYNEQFF.

This chain links TRBV11-3 with TRBJ2-1; 14 bases align to TRBD2. Germline CDR1 and CDR2: SGHNT and YENEEA. The CDR3 is 15 residues long. Losses at the gene ends were 5 bases for V and 9 bases for J; bases not matched to a gene: 6. The chain's CDR3 is CASSPGLAGVGEQFF. The CDR3 DNA sequence: TGTGCCAGCAGCCCGGGACTAGCGGGGGTGGGTGAGCAGTTCTTC.

The chain uses TRBV18 and TRBJ2-3, with a weak D call TRBD1 (5 bases). The CDR3 spans 12 residues. Germline assignment: CDR1 KGHSH and CDR2 LQKENI. V lost 6 bases, J lost 6 bases, and 10 bases lay in between. Here the CDR3 DNA reads TGTGCCAGCTCCGCCCCAGGGGATACGCAGTATTTT. The encoded protein is CASSAPGDTQYF.

The genes are TRBV6-5 and TRBJ2-1; 9 nucleotides match TRBD2. CDR1 and CDR2 (germline): MNHEY, SVGAGI. V lost 6 bases to trimming and J lost 0 bases; unmatched junction nucleotides: 3. CDR3 length equals 15 residues. CDR3 sequence (DNA): TGTGCCAGCAGACTTAGCGGGAGCTCCTACAATGAGCAGTTCTTC. Its protein is CASRLSGSSYNEQFF.

V is TRBV4-1 and J is TRBJ2-3, with 9 bases matching TRBD2. This CDR3 region has 16 residues. CDR1 and CDR2 from the germline V gene are MGHRA and YSYEKL. V shed 3 bases and J 8 bases; nucleotides not matched to a gene: 12. The CDR3 loop is CASSHPISGSGSTQYF. In DNA, the CDR3 is TGCGCCAGCAGCCACCCAATTAGCGGGAGCGGGAGTACGCAGTATTTT.

The rearrangement uses TRBV5-6 and TRBJ1-2; 9 positions match TRBD1. CDR1 and CDR2 from the germline V gene are SGHDT and YYEEEE. J was trimmed by 4 bases and V by 4 bases; bases with no gene match: 2. The CDR3 runs to 13 residues. CDR3 region: CASSVGQGYGYTF. CDR3 nucleotide sequence: TGTGCCAGCAGCGTGGGACAGGGCTATGGCTACACCTTC.

For the CDR3, the DNA is TGTGCCAGCAGCAGAAGGAGGGATTCTTTTTCTAATGAGCAGTTCTTC. Its translation is CASSRRRDSFSNEQFF. The chain carries TRBV9 and TRBJ2-1; weak D call: TRBD2 (6 bases). Germline V CDR1 and CDR2: SGDLS, YYNGEE. The CDR3 spans 16 residues. The V gene lost 4 bases and the J gene lost 7 bases, with 21 bases spanning the gap.

The chain employs TRBV5-1 and TRBJ1-2; TRBD1 matches 11 bases. V dropped 2 bases and J dropped 7; count of bases not matched to a gene: 4. The CDR3 has 14 amino acids. Germline assignment: CDR1 SGHRS and CDR2 YFSETQ. The CDR3 DNA follows: TGCGCCAGCAGCTTAGGACAGGGGGCGTTTGGCTACACCTTC. Residues: CASSLGQGAFGYTF.

This chain joins TRBV6-1 and TRBJ1-1, with D possibly being TRBD1 (5 bases). The ends were cut back, 8 bases at V and 1 base at J, with 14 bases in the middle. This CDR3 has 14 amino acids. CDR1 is MNHNS, CDR2 SASEGT, per germline. CDR3 in DNA: TGTGCCAGCCCGGGAAACGGGGGGAACACTGAAGCTTTCTTT. It codes for CASPGNGGNTEAFF.

The chain couples TRBV5-5 to TRBJ1-1; a weak D match, TRBD1 (6 bases). The CDR3 length is 16 residues. V was shortened by 5 bases and J by 1 base, with 18 bases between the two germline ends. In germline, CDR1 is SGHKS, CDR2 YYEKEE (reference sequence). CDR3 nucleotides: TGTGCCAGCAGACAGCGACCGGGACATCAGAACACTGAAGCTTTCTTT. This codes for CASRQRPGHQNTEAFF.

The V and J genes are TRBV2 and TRBJ2-3; D is unclear. The CDR3 has 11 amino acids. The germline CDR1 and CDR2 sequences are SNHLY and FYNNEI. Trimming removed 5 bases from V and 6 bases from J, with 6 bases in between. As DNA, the CDR3 is TGTGCCAGCAGTTTCCGGGATACGCAGTATTTT. Its protein is CASSFRDTQYF.

The chain couples TRBV5-1 to TRBJ1-6; 7 bases are shared with TRBD1. CDR1 and CDR2 (germline): SGHRS, YFSETQ. V gave up 2 bases and J gave up 9 bases; unmatched junction bases: 8. The CDR3 has 15 amino acids. Here the CDR3 reads CASSFEGAQSSPLHF. The CDR3 DNA sequence: TGCGCCAGCAGCTTTGAGGGGGCGCAAAGTTCACCCCTCCACTTT.

The J gene is TRBJ2-1, the V gene TRBV5-5, with 10 bases that match TRBD1. Germline V gene lookup returns CDR1 SGHKS and CDR2 YYEKEE (reference sequence). This CDR3 spans 14 amino acids. V shed 4 bases and J 10 bases; nucleotides not matched to a gene: 8. In nucleotides, the CDR3 is TGTGCCAGCAGCGGGAAGGGACAGGGGAGGGAGCAGTTCTTC. This gives the protein CASSGKGQGREQFF.

The CDR3 sequence is CASSPGGSSYEQYF. As DNA, the CDR3 is TGCGCCAGCAGCCCGGGGGGTAGCTCCTACGAGCAGTACTTC. The chain links TRBV5-1 to TRBJ2-5, with 7 bases matching TRBD2. TRBJ2-7 matches the DNA end more closely, so the J call is doubtful. The CDR3 runs to 14 residues. CDR1 and CDR2 from the germline V gene are SGHRS and YFSETQ.

The rearrangement uses TRBV7-9 and TRBJ2-3; TRBD1 is a possible D gene (5 bases). The CDR3 length is 15 residues. Germline assignment: CDR1 SEHNR and CDR2 FQNEAQ (reference sequence). Trimming pared 3 bases from V and 5 bases from J, leaving 15 bases between. CDR3 sequence (DNA): TGTGCCAGCAGCTTCCGACGGCTAGGGGTAGATACGCAGTATTTT. As protein: CASSFRRLGVDTQYF.

About this clone: The sample holds other DNA sequences that translate to the same CDR3. The rearrangement uses TRBV15 and TRBJ1-2; D perhaps matches TRBD1 (6 bases). The CDR3 contains 13 residues. The germline V gene encodes CDR1 LNHNV and CDR2 YYDKDF (reference sequence). Trimming left V 1 base short and J 6 bases short, with 9 bases between. CDR3 sequence: CATSRGAGDGYTF. CDR3 nucleotide sequence: TGTGCCACCAGCAGAGGGGCAGGGGATGGCTACACCTTC.

The gene calls are TRBV4-1 and TRBJ2-2; D remains ambiguous. Trimming took off 0 bases at V and 8 bases at J, with 4 bases between the two ends. The CDR3 has 12 residues. Germline CDR1 MGHRA, CDR2 YSYEKL. The CDR3 loop reads CASSQDTGELFF. DNA of the CDR3: TGCGCCAGCAGCCAAGATACAGGGGAGCTGTTTTTT.

This chain's CDR3 is CASSSGTADTIYF. The CDR3 bases are TGCGCCAGCAGCTCCGGGACAGCTGACACCATATATTTT. The chain employs TRBV5-1 and TRBJ1-3; 7 nucleotides align to TRBD1. CDR1 is SGHRS and CDR2 is YFSETQ in the germline V gene. The ends lost 3 bases at V and 8 bases at J; junction bases unmatched: 5. The CDR3 length is 13 residues.

The chain is built from TRBV5-1 and TRBJ1-6; TRBD1 might be the D (6 bases). CDR1 SGHRS and CDR2 YFSETQ come from the germline V gene. The CDR3 totals 17 residues. Trimming removed 2 bases from V and 10 bases from J, with 22 bases in between. CDR3 in amino acids: CASSLAGGLYQGSPLHF. CDR3 DNA sequence: TGCGCCAGCAGCTTAGCGGGGGGCCTATACCAGGGGTCACCCCTCCACTTT. The entire variable domain, with the rest obtained from reference TRBV5-1 and TRBJ1-6, is as follows: KAGVTQTPRYLIKTRGQQVTLSCSPISGHRSVSWYQQTPGQGLQFLFEYFSETQRNKGNFPGRFSGRQFSNSRSEMNVSTLELGDSALYLCASSLAGGLYQGSPLHFGNGTRLTVT.

The chain couples TRBV14 to TRBJ1-2, with D possibly TRBD1 on 5 matching bases. Germline V gene lookup returns CDR1 SGHDN and CDR2 FVKESK. V was pared by 0 bases and J by 7 bases, with 18 bases between. The CDR3 spans 16 residues. This chain's CDR3 is CASSQDLSGGVGGYTF. CDR3 in DNA: TGTGCCAGCAGCCAAGATCTTTCCGGAGGGGTTGGTGGCTACACCTTC. The complete variable domain, with remaining parts taken from reference TRBV14 and TRBJ1-2, reads EAGVTQFPSHSVIEKGQTVTLRCDPISGHDNLYWYRRVMGKEIKFLLHFVKESKQDESGMPNNRFLAERTGGTYSTLKVQPAELEDSGVYFCASSQDLSGGVGGYTFGSGTRLTVV.

The gene calls are TRBV4-1 and TRBJ2-3; D is unclear. V gave up 5 bases and J gave up 2 bases, with 23 bases separating them. CDR3 size: 18 residues. Looked up from germline, CDR1 is MGHRA and CDR2 is YSYEKL. The DNA of the CDR3 is TGCGCCAGCAGCTATACCGCGGATACTCACTCTTCCACAGATACGCAGTATTTT. It yields the protein CASSYTADTHSSTDTQYF.

The chain combines TRBV5-1 with TRBJ1-1, with TRBD1 matching over 12 bases. J was trimmed by 3 bases and V by 4 bases; bases with no gene match: 7. The CDR3 spans 16 residues. In germline, CDR1 is SGHRS, CDR2 YFSETQ. The CDR3 is CASSQGQGAVDTEAFF. For the CDR3, the DNA is TGCGCCAGCAGCCAGGGACAGGGGGCGGTGGACACTGAAGCTTTCTTT.

This chain uses TRBV30 with TRBJ2-3; 7 bases align to TRBD2. J was trimmed by 4 bases and V by 0 bases; bases with no gene match: 4. From germline, CDR1 is GTSNPN and CDR2 SVGIG (reference sequence). The CDR3 loop spans 14 amino acids. The CDR3 is CAWSVGLESDTQYF. The CDR3 DNA reads TGTGCCTGGAGTGTAGGACTAGAGTCAGATACGCAGTATTTT.